Given below is one T cell receptor beta chain in context. Its antigen remains unknown. This specimen comes from a study of T cell repertoires in cytomegalovirus infection. A single record per CDR3 protein comes from TCRdb applying MiXCR to the reads. This repertoire shows 550,000 to 850,000 distinct CDR3 sequences, roughly 30% found once; its top ten account for about 20%. The CDR3 runs 14 residues. The V and J ends lost 7 bases and 3 bases, in that order; junction bases with no gene match: 6. CDR1 is MNHGY and CDR2 is SAAAGT in the germline V gene. The sequences come from cultured PBMCs, collected from culture after CMV antigen stimulation. This sequence was found in a human donor in good health (CMV status not recorded). Some clones in this sample may be carry-over from other donors' samples. The rearrangement joins TRBV6-8 to TRBJ1-1, with 9 bases fitting TRBD1. The CDR3 region is CASIRTGEDTEAFF. The CDR3 DNA follows: TGTGCCAGCATCAGGACAGGGGAAGACACTGAAGCTTTCTTT.